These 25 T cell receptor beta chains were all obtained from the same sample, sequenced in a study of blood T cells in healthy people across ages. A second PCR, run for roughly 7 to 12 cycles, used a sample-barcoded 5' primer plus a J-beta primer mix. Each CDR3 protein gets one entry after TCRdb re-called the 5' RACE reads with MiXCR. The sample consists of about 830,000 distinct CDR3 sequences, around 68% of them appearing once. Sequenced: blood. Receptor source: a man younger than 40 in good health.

The CDR3 is CASGTIYTDTQYF. The CDR3 DNA sequence: TGTGCCAGCGGGACTATTTACACAGATACGCAGTATTTT. The chain is built from TRBV25-1 and TRBJ2-3; 7 nucleotides agree with TRBD2. The length of the CDR3 is 13 residues. Losses at the gene ends were 8 bases for V and 2 bases for J; bases not matched to a gene: 4. Per germline, CDR1 MGHDK and CDR2 SYGVNS. Drawing the rest from reference TRBV25-1 and TRBJ2-3, the complete variable domain is EADIYQTPRYLVIGTGKKITLECSQTMGHDKMYWYQQDPGMELHLIHYSYGVNSTEKGDLSSESTVSRIRTEHFPLTLESARPSHTSQYLCASGTIYTDTQYFGPGTRLTVL.

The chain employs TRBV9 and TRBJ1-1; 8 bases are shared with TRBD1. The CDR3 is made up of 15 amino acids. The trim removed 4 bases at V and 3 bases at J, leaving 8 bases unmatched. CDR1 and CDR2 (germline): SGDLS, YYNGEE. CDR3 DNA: TGTGCCAGCAGCACGACAGGGGCGACAGACACTGAAGCTTTCTTT. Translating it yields CASSTTGATDTEAFF.

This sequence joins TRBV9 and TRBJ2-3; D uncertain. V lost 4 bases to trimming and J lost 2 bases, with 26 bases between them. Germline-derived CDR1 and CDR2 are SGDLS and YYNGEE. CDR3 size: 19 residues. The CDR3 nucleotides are TGTGCCAGCAGCTCCCCCCGGGTCGCCCGAATCATCTACACAGATACGCAGTATTTT. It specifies CASSSPRVARIIYTDTQYF.

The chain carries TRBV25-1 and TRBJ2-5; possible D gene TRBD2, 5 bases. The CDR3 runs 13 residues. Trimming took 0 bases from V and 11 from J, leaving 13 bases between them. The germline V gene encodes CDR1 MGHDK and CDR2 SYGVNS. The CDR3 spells CASSEYRYGEQYF. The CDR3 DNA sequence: TGTGCCAGCAGTGAATACCGGTACGGGGAGCAGTACTTC.

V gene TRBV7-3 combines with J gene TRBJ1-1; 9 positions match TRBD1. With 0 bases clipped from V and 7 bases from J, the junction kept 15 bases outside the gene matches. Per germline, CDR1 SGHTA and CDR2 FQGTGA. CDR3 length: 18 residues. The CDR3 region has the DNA TGTGCCAGCAGCTTAACAGCGGTAGTGGGGGGACAGGGTAATGAAGCTTTCTTT. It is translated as CASSLTAVVGGQGNEAFF.

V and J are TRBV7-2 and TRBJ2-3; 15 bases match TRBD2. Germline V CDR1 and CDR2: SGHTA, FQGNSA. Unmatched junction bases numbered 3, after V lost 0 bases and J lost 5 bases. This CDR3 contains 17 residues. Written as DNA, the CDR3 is TGTGCCAGCAGCTTAGCAGGACTAGCGGGGGGGATAGATACGCAGTATTTT. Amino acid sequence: CASSLAGLAGGIDTQYF.

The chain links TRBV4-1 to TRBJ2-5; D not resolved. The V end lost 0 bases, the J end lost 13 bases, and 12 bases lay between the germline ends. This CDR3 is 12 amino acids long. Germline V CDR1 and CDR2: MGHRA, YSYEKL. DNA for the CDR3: TGCGCCAGCAGCCAAGATGCACTAAATTTGTACTTC. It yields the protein CASSQDALNLYF.

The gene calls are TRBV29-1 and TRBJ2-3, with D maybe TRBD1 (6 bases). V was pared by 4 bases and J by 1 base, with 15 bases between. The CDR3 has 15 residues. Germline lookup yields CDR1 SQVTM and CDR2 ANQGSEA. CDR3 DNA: TGCAGCGTTGCTAGGGGCTCAGGGGGCACAGATACGCAGTATTTT. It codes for CSVARGSGGTDTQYF.

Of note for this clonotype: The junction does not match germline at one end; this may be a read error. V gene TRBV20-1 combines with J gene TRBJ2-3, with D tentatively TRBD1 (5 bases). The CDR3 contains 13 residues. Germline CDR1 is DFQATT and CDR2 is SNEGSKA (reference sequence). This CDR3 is CSASILPTGTQYF. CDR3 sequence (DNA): TGCAGTGCTAGTATCCTTCCCACAGGTACGCAGTATTTT.

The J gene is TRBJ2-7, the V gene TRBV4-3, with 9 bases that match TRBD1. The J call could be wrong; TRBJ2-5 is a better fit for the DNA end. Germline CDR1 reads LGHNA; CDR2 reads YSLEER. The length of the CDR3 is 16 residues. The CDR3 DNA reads TGCGCCAGCAGCCATAAAGTACAGGGGGCTGGAGAGACCCAGTACTTC. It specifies CASSHKVQGAGETQYF.

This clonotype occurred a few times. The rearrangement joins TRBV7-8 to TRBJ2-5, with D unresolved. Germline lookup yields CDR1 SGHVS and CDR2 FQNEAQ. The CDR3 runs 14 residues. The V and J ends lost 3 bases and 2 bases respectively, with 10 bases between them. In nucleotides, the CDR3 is TGTGCCAGCAGCTTTTATGGCGAACAAGAGACCCAGTACTTC. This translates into CASSFYGEQETQYF. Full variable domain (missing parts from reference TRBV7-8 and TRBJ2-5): GAGVSQSPRYKVAKRGQDVALRCDPISGHVSLFWYQQALGQGPEFLTYFQNEAQLDKSGLPSDRFFAERPEGSVSTLKIQRTQQEDSAVYLCASSFYGEQETQYFGPGTRLLVL.

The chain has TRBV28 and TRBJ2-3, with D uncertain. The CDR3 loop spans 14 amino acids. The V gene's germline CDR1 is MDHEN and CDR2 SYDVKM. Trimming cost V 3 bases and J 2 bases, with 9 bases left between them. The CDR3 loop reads CASSFRVPTDTQYF. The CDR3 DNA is TGTGCCAGCAGTTTTAGGGTTCCCACAGATACGCAGTATTTT.

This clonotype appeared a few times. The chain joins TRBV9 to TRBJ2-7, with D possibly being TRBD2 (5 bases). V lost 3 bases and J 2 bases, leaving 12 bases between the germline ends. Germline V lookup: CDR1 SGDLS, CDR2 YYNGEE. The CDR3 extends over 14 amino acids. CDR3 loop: CASSEDGEPYEQYF. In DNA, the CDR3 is TGTGCCAGCAGCGAGGACGGGGAGCCCTACGAGCAGTACTTC.

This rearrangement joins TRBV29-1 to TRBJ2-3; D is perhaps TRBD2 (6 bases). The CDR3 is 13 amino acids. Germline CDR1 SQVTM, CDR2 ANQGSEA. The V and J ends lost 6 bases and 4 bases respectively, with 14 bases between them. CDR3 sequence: CSVTTSKADTQYF. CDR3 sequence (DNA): TGCAGCGTCACGACTAGTAAGGCAGATACGCAGTATTTT.

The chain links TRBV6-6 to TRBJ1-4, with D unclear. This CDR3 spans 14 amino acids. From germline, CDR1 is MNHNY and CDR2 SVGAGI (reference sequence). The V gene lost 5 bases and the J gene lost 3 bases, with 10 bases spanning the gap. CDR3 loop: CASSRETANEKLFF. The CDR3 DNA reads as TGTGCCAGCAGTCGTGAAACGGCTAATGAAAAACTGTTTTTT.

The CDR3 loop is CASSPGATPREKLFF. The DNA of the CDR3 is TGTGCCAGCAGCCCAGGGGCTACCCCAAGGGAAAAACTGTTTTTT. The chain is built from TRBV7-6 and TRBJ1-4; D might be TRBD1 (6 bases). V gave up 5 bases and J gave up 8 bases, with 18 bases separating them. Per the germline V gene, CDR1 is SGHVS and CDR2 is FNYEAQ. The CDR3 sequence is 15 residues long.

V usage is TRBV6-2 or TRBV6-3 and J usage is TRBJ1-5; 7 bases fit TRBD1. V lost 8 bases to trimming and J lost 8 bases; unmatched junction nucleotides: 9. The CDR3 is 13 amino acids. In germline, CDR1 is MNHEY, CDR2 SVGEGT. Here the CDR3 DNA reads TGTGCCAGCGAACAGGGGCTAGGTGAGCCCCAGCATTTT. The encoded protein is CASEQGLGEPQHF.

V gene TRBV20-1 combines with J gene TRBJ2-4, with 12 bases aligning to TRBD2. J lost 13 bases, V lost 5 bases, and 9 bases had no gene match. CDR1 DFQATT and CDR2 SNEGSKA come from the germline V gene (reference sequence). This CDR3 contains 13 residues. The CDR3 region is CSAPLAGGPVQYF. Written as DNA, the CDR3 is TGCAGTGCTCCGCTAGCGGGGGGGCCAGTGCAGTACTTC.

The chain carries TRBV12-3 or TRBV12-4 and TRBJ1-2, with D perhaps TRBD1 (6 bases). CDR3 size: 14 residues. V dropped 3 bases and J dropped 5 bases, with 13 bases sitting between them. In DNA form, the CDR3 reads TGTGCCAGCAGTTTGTTGGGGGGCACGTATGGCTACACCTTC. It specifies CASSLLGGTYGYTF.

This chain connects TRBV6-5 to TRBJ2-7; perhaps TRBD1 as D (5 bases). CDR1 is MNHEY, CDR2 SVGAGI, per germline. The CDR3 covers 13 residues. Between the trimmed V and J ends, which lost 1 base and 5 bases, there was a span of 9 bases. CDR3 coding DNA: TGTGCCAGCAGTTACTTGGGCAGGGACGAGCAGTACTTC. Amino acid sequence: CASSYLGRDEQYF.

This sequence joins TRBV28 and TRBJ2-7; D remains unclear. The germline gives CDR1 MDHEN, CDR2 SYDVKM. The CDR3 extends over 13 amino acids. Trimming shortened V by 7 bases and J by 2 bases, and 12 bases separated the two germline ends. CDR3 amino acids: CASNPTDTYEQYF. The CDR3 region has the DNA TGTGCCAGCAACCCGACGGATACCTACGAGCAGTACTTC.

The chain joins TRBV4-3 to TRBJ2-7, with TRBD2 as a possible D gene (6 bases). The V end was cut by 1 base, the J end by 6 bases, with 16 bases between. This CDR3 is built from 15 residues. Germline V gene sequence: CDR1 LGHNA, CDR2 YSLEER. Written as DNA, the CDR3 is TGCGCCAGCAGCCAAGCGACGGGGGACGCACGCGAGCAGTACTTC. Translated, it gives CASSQATGDAREQYF.

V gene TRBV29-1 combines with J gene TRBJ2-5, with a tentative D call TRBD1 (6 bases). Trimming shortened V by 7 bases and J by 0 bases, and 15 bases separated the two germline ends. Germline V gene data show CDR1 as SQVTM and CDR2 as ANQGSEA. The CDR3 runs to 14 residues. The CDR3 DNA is TGCAGCGGAGGGGGACGGCTATACCAAGAGACCCAGTACTTC. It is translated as CSGGGRLYQETQYF.

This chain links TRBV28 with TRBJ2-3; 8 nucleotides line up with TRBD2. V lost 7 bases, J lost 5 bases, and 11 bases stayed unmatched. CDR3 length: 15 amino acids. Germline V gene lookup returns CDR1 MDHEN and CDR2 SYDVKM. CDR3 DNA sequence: TGTGCCAGCATCCCAGCGGGGGAGAGCGGAGATACGCAGTATTTT. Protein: CASIPAGESGDTQYF.

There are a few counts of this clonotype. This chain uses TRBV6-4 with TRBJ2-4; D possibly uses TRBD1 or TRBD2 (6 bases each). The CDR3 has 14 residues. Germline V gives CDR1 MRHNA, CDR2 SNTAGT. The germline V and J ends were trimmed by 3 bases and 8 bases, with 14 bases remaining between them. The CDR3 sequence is CASSESGGTDIQYF. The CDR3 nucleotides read TGTGCCAGCAGTGAGTCCGGGGGCACAGACATTCAGTACTTC.